This TCR beta chain was recovered during a study of cytomegalovirus exposure and HLA in healthy donors. Study outcomes and limitations: It was reported that TCR beta sequences correctly inferred the HLA-A and HLA-B alleles for most subjects. As a later analysis revealed, the rate of TCR association differed by HLA locus, with DRB1 most and HLA-C fewest. Data from an earlier analysis indicated that most TCR beta V segments were productive either about 90% or about 30% of the time.

60 Vbeta and 13 Jbeta primers were used in PCR. The protocol was immunoSEQ multiplex PCR, while the TCRdb copy is restricted to in-frame clones and leaves out a portion. The sample lists 120,000 to 150,000 clones, around 81% seen once, with around 7% in the top ten. Germline lookup yields CDR1 MNHNY and CDR2 SVGAGI (reference sequence). The CDR3 loop spans 14 amino acids. The ends were cut back, 7 bases at V and 1 base at J, with 11 bases in the middle. The donors comprised healthy bone marrow donors. Remarks on this clone: Its target is unknown.

Sequencing was done on a sample of PBMCs. V is TRBV6-6 and J is TRBJ1-3; D might be TRBD1 (6 bases). The sequence was obtained from a man in his forties in good health and CMV-seropositive. CDR3 in amino acids: CASKDTGSGNTIYF. DNA for the CDR3: TGTGCCAGCAAAGATACAGGGTCTGGAAACACCATATATTTT.